The entry that follows covers one TCR beta chain sequence. Its specificity is unknown. The PCR contained 60 Vbeta and 13 Jbeta primers. Profiling relied on immunoSEQ multiplex PCR, and the TCRdb table lists in-frame clones only, not all of them. The sample has 120,000 or so clones, 75% to 90% seen once. The sample comes from a study of cytomegalovirus exposure and HLA in healthy donors. Findings and limits, study-wide: In vitro experiments confirmed that a few CMV-associated chains were specific for CMV antigens. What TCR beta sequences reportedly achieved was accurate prediction of HLA-A and HLA-B alleles in most subjects. Cytomegalovirus association was assigned to about 180 TCR beta chains. In a later analysis, at a false discovery rate of 0.05, roughly 18,000 TCR beta sequences were associated with HLA alleles.

CDR1 is MNHNY and CDR2 is SVGAGI in the germline V gene (reference sequence). V was shortened by 7 bases and J by 0 bases, with 15 bases between the two germline ends. CDR3 length equals 15 residues. This receptor was identified in a man aged 25 to 40 in good health and CMV-seropositive. The V call is TRBV6-6, the J call TRBJ1-2, with D possibly matching TRBD1 (6 bases). Sequenced input: PBMCs. The CDR3, as DNA: TGTGCCAGCATCAAAAGACAGGAGACTAACTATGGCTACACCTTC. Amino acid sequence: CASIKRQETNYGYTF.